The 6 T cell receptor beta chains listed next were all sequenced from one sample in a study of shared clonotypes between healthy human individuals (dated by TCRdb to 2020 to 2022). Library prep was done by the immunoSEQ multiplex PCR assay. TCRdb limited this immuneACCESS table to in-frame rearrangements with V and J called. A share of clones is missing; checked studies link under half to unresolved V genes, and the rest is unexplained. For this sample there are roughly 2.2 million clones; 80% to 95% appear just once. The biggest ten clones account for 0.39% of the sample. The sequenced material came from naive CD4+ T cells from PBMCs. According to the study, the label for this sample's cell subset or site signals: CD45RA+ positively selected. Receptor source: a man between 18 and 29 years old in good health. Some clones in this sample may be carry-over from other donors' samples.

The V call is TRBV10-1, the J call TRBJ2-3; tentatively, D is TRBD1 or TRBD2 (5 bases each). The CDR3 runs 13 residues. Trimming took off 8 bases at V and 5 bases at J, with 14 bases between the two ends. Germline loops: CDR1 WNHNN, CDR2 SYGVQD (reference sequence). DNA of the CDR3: TGCGCCAGCCGAAGGGACCCACAAGATACGCAGTATTTT. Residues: CASRRDPQDTQYF.

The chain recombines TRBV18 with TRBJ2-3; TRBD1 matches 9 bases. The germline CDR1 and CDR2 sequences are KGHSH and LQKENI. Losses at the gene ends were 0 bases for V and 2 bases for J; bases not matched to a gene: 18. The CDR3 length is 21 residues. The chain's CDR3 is CASSPPIRPRVGTGNTDTQYF. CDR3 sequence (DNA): TGTGCCAGCTCACCACCTATCAGGCCGCGTGTCGGGACAGGGAACACAGATACGCAGTATTTT.

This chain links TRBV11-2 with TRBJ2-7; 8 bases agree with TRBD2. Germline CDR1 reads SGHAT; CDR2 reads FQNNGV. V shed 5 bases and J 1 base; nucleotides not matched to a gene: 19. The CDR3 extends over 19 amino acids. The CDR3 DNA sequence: TGTGCCAGCAGCCTTTACCCCAAATTAGCGGGAAGTCTATCCTACGAGCAGTACTTC. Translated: CASSLYPKLAGSLSYEQYF. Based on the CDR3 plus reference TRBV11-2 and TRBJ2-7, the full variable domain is EAGVAQSPRYKIIEKRQSVAFWCNPISGHATLYWYQQILGQGPKLLIQFQNNGVVDDSQLPKDRFSAERLKGVDSTLKIQPAKLEDSAVYLCASSLYPKLAGSLSYEQYFGPGTRLTVT.

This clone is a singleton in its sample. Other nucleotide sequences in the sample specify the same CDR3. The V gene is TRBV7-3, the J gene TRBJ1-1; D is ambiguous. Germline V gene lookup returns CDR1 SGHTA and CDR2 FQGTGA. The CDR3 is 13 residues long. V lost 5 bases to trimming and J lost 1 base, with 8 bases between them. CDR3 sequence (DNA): TGTGCCAGCAGCCTTAGCGGGAACACTGAAGCTTTCTTT. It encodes CASSLSGNTEAFF.

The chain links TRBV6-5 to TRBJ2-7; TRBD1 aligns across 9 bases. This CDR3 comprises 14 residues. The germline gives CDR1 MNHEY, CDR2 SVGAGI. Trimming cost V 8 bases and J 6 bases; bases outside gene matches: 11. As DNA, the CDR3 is TGTGCCAGCCGTAGGGGACAGGGATATGGCGAGCAGTACTTC. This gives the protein CASRRGQGYGEQYF.

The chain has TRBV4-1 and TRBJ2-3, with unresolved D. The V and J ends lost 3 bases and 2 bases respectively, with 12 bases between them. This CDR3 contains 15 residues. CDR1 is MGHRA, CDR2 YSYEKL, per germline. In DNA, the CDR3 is TGCGCCAGCAGCCAGAGGTTCACAGCCACAGATACGCAGTATTTT. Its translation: CASSQRFTATDTQYF.